Below are 32 T cell receptor beta chains sequenced from a single sample in a study of cytomegalovirus exposure and HLA in healthy donors. PCR involved 60 Vbeta and 13 Jbeta primers. Some clones are missing from TCRdb's copy, which holds only in-frame ones; the method was immunoSEQ multiplex PCR. The sample has 150,000 to 200,000 clones. The source material was PBMCs. Every receptor here comes from a man aged 30 to 45 in good health and CMV-seronegative.

This chain joins TRBV5-1 and TRBJ2-3; 8 bases are shared with TRBD2. Unmatched junction bases numbered 7, after V lost 0 bases and J lost 1 base. The CDR3 is 17 amino acids. Looked up from germline, CDR1 is SGHRS and CDR2 is YFSETQ. CDR3 sequence reads: CASSLDSGRYGTDTQYF. In nucleotides, the CDR3 is TGCGCCAGCAGCTTGGACAGCGGGAGATACGGCACAGATACGCAGTATTTT.

The chain combines TRBV7-2 with TRBJ1-2, with 12 positions matching TRBD1. Per the germline V gene, CDR1 is SGHTA and CDR2 is FQGNSA. The CDR3 is 15 amino acids. Trimming took 4 bases from V and 8 from J; bases not matched to a gene: 8. This CDR3 is CASSYTGTGGGGYTF. The CDR3 region has the DNA TGTGCCAGCAGCTACACCGGGACAGGGGGCGGAGGCTACACCTTC.

V gene TRBV9 combines with J gene TRBJ2-3; a possible D gene is TRBD2 (5 bases). This CDR3 region has 17 residues. V was clipped by 4 bases and J by 0 bases, with 18 bases between them. Germline CDR1 reads SGDLS; CDR2 reads YYNGEE. In DNA, the CDR3 is TGTGCCAGCAGCCCACGTAGTTATGGCGGGAGCACAGATACGCAGTATTTT. It specifies CASSPRSYGGSTDTQYF. Looking up the rest from reference TRBV9 and TRBJ2-3 gives the full variable domain: DSGVTQTPKHLITATGQRVTLRCSPRSGDLSVYWYQQSLDQGLQFLIQYYNGEERAKGNILERFSAQQFPDLHSELNLSSLELGDSALYFCASSPRSYGGSTDTQYFGPGTRLTVL.

This chain joins TRBV6-6 and TRBJ2-7; 9 nucleotides match TRBD1. Trimming cost V 5 bases and J 9 bases; bases outside gene matches: 11. CDR3 length: 14 amino acids. The V gene's germline CDR1 is MNHNY and CDR2 SVGAGI (reference sequence). The DNA of the CDR3 is TGTGCCAGCAGTCCTCCTTCACAGGGGGCATGGCAGTACTTC. This translates into CASSPPSQGAWQYF.

V is TRBV5-4 and J is TRBJ2-1, with D hard to call. This CDR3 has 14 residues. Trimming pared 2 bases from V and 0 bases from J, leaving 6 bases between. Looked up from germline, CDR1 is SGHNT and CDR2 is YYREEE (reference sequence). CDR3 amino acids: CASSLRSSYNEQFF. CDR3 nucleotides: TGTGCCAGCAGCTTACGGAGCTCCTACAATGAGCAGTTCTTC.

The rearrangement joins TRBV28 to TRBJ1-2; D not resolved. This CDR3 has 18 amino acids. CDR1 is MDHEN, CDR2 SYDVKM, per germline. V lost 7 bases to trimming and J lost 0 bases, with 24 bases between them. The CDR3 sequence is CASTWGAEEGISNYGYTF. The CDR3 DNA follows: TGTGCCAGCACTTGGGGTGCGGAGGAAGGGATCTCTAACTATGGCTACACCTTC.

CDR3 sequence (DNA): TGTGCCTGGAGGAGAGCGGGGGCCATGTCCCCCTCTGCCTACAATGAGCAGTTCTTC. Its translation: CAWRRAGAMSPSAYNEQFF. V gene TRBV30 combines with J gene TRBJ2-1; 8 bases are shared with TRBD2. The CDR3 loop spans 19 amino acids. Germline CDR1 and CDR2: GTSNPN and SVGIG (reference sequence). After removal of 3 bases from V and 2 bases from J, the junction contained 18 bases not matched to a gene. Variable domain in full (rest from reference TRBV30 and TRBJ2-1): SQTIHQWPATLVQPVGSPLSLECTVEGTSNPNLYWYRQAAGRGLQLLFYSVGIGQISSEVPQNLSASRPQDRQFILSSKKLLLSDSGFYLCAWRRAGAMSPSAYNEQFFGPGTRLTVL.

The chain has TRBV5-1 and TRBJ1-6; tentatively, D is TRBD1 (6 bases). Trimming took 4 bases from V and 9 from J, leaving 20 bases between them. This CDR3 contains 16 residues. The germline V gene encodes CDR1 SGHRS and CDR2 YFSETQ. CDR3 sequence (DNA): TGCGCCAGCAGCCCCGGCGGGGGGGGCGAAGGTTCACCCCTCCACTTT. It translates to CASSPGGGGEGSPLHF.

The chain joins TRBV6-1 to TRBJ1-1; weak D call: TRBD1 (5 bases). The CDR3 is 16 amino acids. Germline V gene lookup returns CDR1 MNHNS and CDR2 SASEGT. V lost 3 bases and J lost 4, with 18 bases in between. The CDR3 spells CASSEFDRGMGTEAFF. The CDR3 DNA reads TGTGCCAGCAGTGAGTTCGACAGAGGCATGGGCACTGAAGCTTTCTTT.

This chain uses TRBV29-1 with TRBJ2-3; D may be TRBD2 (6 bases). CDR1 is SQVTM and CDR2 is ANQGSEA in the germline V gene. With 5 bases removed from V and 6 bases from J, the gap between germline ends came to 12 bases. The CDR3 covers 12 residues. DNA for the CDR3: TGCAGCGTTAGGAGGGTATTGGATACGCAGTATTTT. Its translation is CSVRRVLDTQYF.

The chain recombines TRBV7-3 with TRBJ2-1; TRBD2 agrees at 13 bases. The CDR3 spans 13 residues. The germline V gene encodes CDR1 SGHTA and CDR2 FQGTGA. V lost 4 bases and J lost 10; bases outside the gene matches: 1. CDR3 nucleotides: TGTGCCAGCAGCTCGGGACTAGCGGGAGAGCAGTTCTTC. It is translated as CASSSGLAGEQFF.

The rearrangement links TRBV7-2 to TRBJ1-2; D uncertain. Germline V gene data show CDR1 as SGHTA and CDR2 as FQGNSA. Trimming removed 5 bases at V and 6 bases at J, with 13 bases between. This CDR3 spans 13 amino acids. For the CDR3, the DNA is TGTGCCAGCAGCCTGAATTGGGAGGATGGCTACACCTTC. Translation gives CASSLNWEDGYTF. The full variable domain, with the rest looked up from reference TRBV7-2 and TRBJ1-2, is GAGVSQSPSNKVTEKGKDVELRCDPISGHTALYWYRQSLGQGLEFLIYFQGNSAPDKSGLPSDRFSAERTGGSVSTLTIQRTQQEDSAVYLCASSLNWEDGYTFGSGTRLTVV.

The chain has TRBV5-5 and TRBJ1-2; 10 nucleotides align to TRBD1. The germline V gene encodes CDR1 SGHKS and CDR2 YYEKEE (reference sequence). The CDR3 runs to 15 residues. The trim removed 6 bases at V and 6 bases at J, leaving 11 bases unmatched. In DNA, the CDR3 is TGTGCCAGCACTTTGGGGGACAGGGGAATAGATGGCTACACCTTC. As protein: CASTLGDRGIDGYTF.

The chain couples TRBV5-1 to TRBJ2-5; D gene uncertain. CDR3 size: 12 residues. Germline values: CDR1 SGHRS, CDR2 YFSETQ. V was cut by 4 bases and J by 5 bases, with 9 bases left in between. DNA for the CDR3: TGCGCCAGCAGCCTAGGCCGGGAGACCCAGTACTTC. This sequence encodes CASSLGRETQYF.

The chain couples TRBV25-1 to TRBJ1-1; the match to TRBD1 covers 8 bases. CDR1 is MGHDK, CDR2 SYGVNS, per germline. This CDR3 comprises 16 residues. V lost 2 bases and J lost 8; bases outside the gene matches: 13. The CDR3 loop is CASSEPTGVMSQEAFF. The CDR3 DNA reads as TGTGCCAGCAGTGAACCGACAGGGGTTATGTCCCAGGAAGCTTTCTTT.

The chain joins TRBV4-1 to TRBJ2-2, with D unresolved. CDR3 length: 13 amino acids. Trimming left V 2 bases short and J 4 bases short, with 5 bases between. In germline, CDR1 is MGHRA, CDR2 YSYEKL. In nucleotides, the CDR3 is TGCGCCAGCAGCCAACCACTCACCGGGGAGCTGTTTTTT. This gives the protein CASSQPLTGELFF.

The chain combines TRBV18 with TRBJ1-4; 9 bases match TRBD1. After removal of 5 bases from V and 5 bases from J, the junction contained 3 bases not matched to a gene. The CDR3 has 14 amino acids. Germline values: CDR1 KGHSH, CDR2 LQKENI. Here the CDR3 DNA reads TGTGCCAGCTCAGACGACAGGGGGAATGAAAAACTGTTTTTT. It encodes CASSDDRGNEKLFF. Supplemented by reference TRBV18 and TRBJ1-4, the full variable domain reads NAGVMQNPRHLVRRRGQEARLRCSPMKGHSHVYWYRQLPEEGLKFMVYLQKENIIDESGMPKERFSAEFPKEGPSILRIQQVVRGDSAAYFCASSDDRGNEKLFFGSGTQLSVL.

The chain carries TRBV27 and TRBJ2-7; weak D call: TRBD1 (7 bases). CDR1 is MNHEY, CDR2 SMNVEV, per germline (reference sequence). The CDR3 is 18 amino acids. V was shortened by 5 bases and J by 6 bases, with 29 bases between the two germline ends. In nucleotides, the CDR3 is TGTGCCAGCAGTGATGAAAACAGGGGAGGAGGGTTTGCTGGCGAGCAGTACTTC. Translating gives CASSDENRGGGFAGEQYF.

V and J are TRBV6-1 and TRBJ2-2; D is perhaps TRBD2 (6 bases). This CDR3 has 14 amino acids. The V and J ends lost 6 bases and 6 bases respectively, with 14 bases between them. Germline V gives CDR1 MNHNS, CDR2 SASEGT. The CDR3 reads CASSHYWGAGELFF. As DNA, the CDR3 is TGTGCCAGCAGCCATTACTGGGGGGCCGGGGAGCTGTTTTTT.

This chain links TRBV13 with TRBJ2-2, with TRBD2 matching over 7 bases. The germline CDR1 and CDR2 sequences are PRHDT and FYEKMQ (reference sequence). The CDR3 spans 15 residues. J was trimmed by 1 base and V by 5 bases; bases with no gene match: 4. CDR3 region: CASSRTRGNTGELFF. The CDR3, as DNA: TGTGCCAGCAGCCGGACTAGGGGGAACACCGGGGAGCTGTTTTTT.

V is TRBV4-3 and J is TRBJ2-7, with 9 bases fitting TRBD1. Germline V gene sequence: CDR1 LGHNA, CDR2 YSLEER. The CDR3 spans 16 residues. After removal of 2 bases from V and 1 base from J, the junction contained 6 bases not matched to a gene. CDR3 sequence reads: CASSQWGQGGSYEQYF. The CDR3 DNA is TGCGCCAGCAGCCAATGGGGACAGGGCGGGTCCTACGAGCAGTACTTC.

The genes are TRBV30 and TRBJ2-1; TRBD2 matches at 7 bases. The V gene end was trimmed by 1 base and the J gene end by 12 bases; junction bases not matched to a gene: 15. The CDR3 totals 15 residues. Per germline, CDR1 GTSNPN and CDR2 SVGIG (reference sequence). CDR3 DNA: TGTGCCTGGAGTGCGAGGGCTAGCGGCCGTCGGAGGCAGTTCTTC. It encodes CAWSARASGRRRQFF.

The gene calls are TRBV7-8 and TRBJ1-5, with TRBD1 identical over 10 bases. This CDR3 comprises 19 residues. Per germline, CDR1 SGHVS and CDR2 FQNEAQ. V gave up 2 bases and J gave up 2 bases; unmatched junction bases: 12. The CDR3 loop is CASSLRGQGSMLGNQPQHF. CDR3 bases: TGTGCCAGCAGCTTACGGGGACAGGGGAGTATGTTGGGCAATCAGCCCCAGCATTTT. The whole variable domain, filled in from reference TRBV7-8 and TRBJ1-5, reads GAGVSQSPRYKVAKRGQDVALRCDPISGHVSLFWYQQALGQGPEFLTYFQNEAQLDKSGLPSDRFFAERPEGSVSTLKIQRTQQEDSAVYLCASSLRGQGSMLGNQPQHFGDGTRLSIL.

The chain couples TRBV6-6 to TRBJ2-7, with a weak D call TRBD1 (6 bases). In germline, CDR1 is MNHNY, CDR2 SVGAGI (reference sequence). Trimming pared 5 bases from V and 7 bases from J, leaving 12 bases between. CDR3 length: 12 residues. The CDR3, as DNA: TGTGCCAGCAGTCTACAGGGAGATGAGCAGTACTTC. As protein: CASSLQGDEQYF.

The V and J genes are TRBV6-5 and TRBJ2-5; D possibly corresponds to TRBD2 (6 bases). CDR1 and CDR2 (germline): MNHEY, SVGAGI. V was clipped by 3 bases and J by 5 bases, with 16 bases between them. CDR3 length: 15 residues. The CDR3 region is CASSYSRLDEETQYF. The CDR3 nucleotides read TGTGCCAGCAGTTATTCGAGACTAGACGAGGAGACCCAGTACTTC.

The chain employs TRBV29-1 and TRBJ1-1, with 9 bases identical to TRBD1. The V gene end was trimmed by 5 bases and the J gene end by 6 bases; junction bases not matched to a gene: 7. The CDR3 sequence is 13 residues long. Germline V lookup: CDR1 SQVTM, CDR2 ANQGSEA. CDR3 amino acids: CSVQGQGRAEAFF. DNA for the CDR3: TGCAGCGTTCAGGGACAGGGAAGGGCTGAAGCTTTCTTT.

The chain joins TRBV2 to TRBJ1-2, with TRBD1 matching 9 bases. CDR3 size: 15 residues. The germline gives CDR1 SNHLY, CDR2 FYNNEI. Trimming removed 4 bases from V and 8 bases from J; junction bases left unmatched: 11. CDR3 protein: CASSALQGAPSGYTF. DNA for the CDR3: TGTGCCAGCAGTGCCCTACAGGGGGCGCCGAGCGGCTACACCTTC. The full variable domain, its missing parts supplied by reference TRBV2 and TRBJ1-2, is EPEVTQTPSHQVTQMGQEVILRCVPISNHLYFYWYRQILGQKVEFLVSFYNNEISEKSEIFDDQFSVERPDGSNFTLKIRSTKLEDSAMYFCASSALQGAPSGYTFGSGTRLTVV.

The chain couples TRBV4-1 to TRBJ2-1; 7 nucleotides line up with TRBD2. This CDR3 spans 14 amino acids. Germline V gene sequence: CDR1 MGHRA, CDR2 YSYEKL. Trimming at V came to 0 bases and at J to 7 bases, leaving 3 bases not matched to a gene. The CDR3 nucleotides read TGCGCCAGCAGCCAAGATCCGGGGGGTAATGAGCAGTTCTTC. This encodes CASSQDPGGNEQFF.

The chain couples TRBV2 to TRBJ1-2; 8 nucleotides align to TRBD1. Germline values: CDR1 SNHLY, CDR2 FYNNEI. This CDR3 has 15 residues. The J segment lost 7 bases and the V segment lost 8 bases, leaving 15 bases of the junction unmatched. CDR3 region: CASVGTSGGSSGYTF. In nucleotides, the CDR3 is TGTGCCAGCGTAGGGACCTCAGGGGGCTCTAGTGGCTACACCTTC.

The V and J genes are TRBV6-5 and TRBJ1-1; D is ambiguous. The CDR3 is 11 amino acids. V was shortened by 6 bases and J by 5 bases, with 7 bases between the two germline ends. Germline lookup yields CDR1 MNHEY and CDR2 SVGAGI. The CDR3 bases are TGTGCCAGCAGGTACCTAACTGAAGCTTTCTTT. Translated: CASRYLTEAFF.

The genes are TRBV18 and TRBJ1-1, with TRBD1 matching over 8 bases. There are 15 residues in the CDR3. From germline, CDR1 is KGHSH and CDR2 LQKENI. Germline trimming cut 3 bases from V and 5 bases from J; bases unmatched to any gene: 8. CDR3 sequence (DNA): TGTGCCAGCTCACCGATCGACAGGGGTGGAACTGAAGCTTTCTTT. As protein: CASSPIDRGGTEAFF.

The rearrangement links TRBV18 to TRBJ1-1; D gene ambiguous. CDR3 length: 13 amino acids. V dropped 2 bases and J dropped 8 bases, with 12 bases sitting between them. CDR1 and CDR2 (germline): KGHSH, LQKENI. As DNA, the CDR3 is TGTGCCAGCTCACCATCCCAGGAACGCGAAGCTTTCTTT. Protein sequence: CASSPSQEREAFF.